Listed here is a single TCR beta chain. The CDR3 totals 17 residues. Germline values: CDR1 LGHDT, CDR2 YNNKEL (reference sequence). The V and J ends lost 1 base and 0 bases, in that order; junction bases with no gene match: 8. Per the original data handling: Reference gene primer amplification gave nucleated cell count estimates. Repertoires were generated with immunoSEQ multiplex PCR, while TCRdb's copy carries only in-frame clones and drops some. The D gene and trimming were derived from the DNA, and the V and J assignments and clone size from that table. This table has over 95,000 clones, around 81% appearing once. The source of the sample is a study of blood T cell repertoires in COVID-19. Study as a whole: Samples came from the United States, Italy and Spain, spanning acute and convalescent COVID-19.

Sequencing was carried out using peripheral blood. This chain connects TRBV3-1 (or the pseudogene TRBV3-2) to TRBJ2-7; TRBD1 agrees at 8 bases. This receptor was obtained from a human donor in a cohort sampled during active COVID-19. The CDR3 DNA is TGTGCCAGCAGCCAAGCCACCAGGGGGCGCCACTCCTACGAGCAGTACTTC. The encoded protein is CASSQATRGRHSYEQYF.